This T cell receptor beta chain appears in the sequencing data of a study of cytomegalovirus exposure and HLA in healthy donors. Overall study: In a previous analysis, approximately 110 million unique TCR beta sequences were found from 150 million to 200 million T cells.

Germline V gene sequence: CDR1 SNHLY, CDR2 FYNNEI. V lost 6 bases, J lost 0 bases, and 8 bases lay in between. The CDR3 extends over 13 amino acids. PCR used 60 Vbeta primers and 13 Jbeta primers. The protocol was immunoSEQ multiplex PCR, while the TCRdb copy is restricted to in-frame clones and leaves out a portion. This sample's table reports some 110,000 clones. This chain links TRBV2 with TRBJ1-2; D is unclear. Material for sequencing was PBMCs. The TCR originated in a man aged 40-50 years in good health and CMV-seropositive. Written as DNA, the CDR3 is TGTGCCAGCAGCGACATAGCTAACTATGGCTACACCTTC. It yields the protein CASSDIANYGYTF. The variable domain in full, with the rest retrieved from reference TRBV2 and TRBJ1-2, is EPEVTQTPSHQVTQMGQEVILRCVPISNHLYFYWYRQILGQKVEFLVSFYNNEISEKSEIFDDQFSVERPDGSNFTLKIRSTKLEDSAMYFCASSDIANYGYTFGSGTRLTVV.